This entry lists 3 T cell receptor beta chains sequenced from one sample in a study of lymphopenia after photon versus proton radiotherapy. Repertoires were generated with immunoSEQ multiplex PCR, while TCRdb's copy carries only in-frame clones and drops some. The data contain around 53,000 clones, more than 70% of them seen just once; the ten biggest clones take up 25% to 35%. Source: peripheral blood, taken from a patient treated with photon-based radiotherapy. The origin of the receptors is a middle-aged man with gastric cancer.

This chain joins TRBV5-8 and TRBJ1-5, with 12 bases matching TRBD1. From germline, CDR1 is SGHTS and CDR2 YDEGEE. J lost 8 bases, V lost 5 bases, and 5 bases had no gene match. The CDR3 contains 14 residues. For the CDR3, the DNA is TGTGCCAGCAGAAGGGACAGGGGGCGGGAGCCCCAGCATTTT. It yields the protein CASRRDRGREPQHF.

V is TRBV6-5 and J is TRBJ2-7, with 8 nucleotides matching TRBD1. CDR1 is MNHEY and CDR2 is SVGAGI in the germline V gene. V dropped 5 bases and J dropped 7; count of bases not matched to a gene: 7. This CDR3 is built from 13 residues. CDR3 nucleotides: TGTGCCAGCAGTCCCGGGACAGGCGGGGAGCAGTACTTC. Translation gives CASSPGTGGEQYF.

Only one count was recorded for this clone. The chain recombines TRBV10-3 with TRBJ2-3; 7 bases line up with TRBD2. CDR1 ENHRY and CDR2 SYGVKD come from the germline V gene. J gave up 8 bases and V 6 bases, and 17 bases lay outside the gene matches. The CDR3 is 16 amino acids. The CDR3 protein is CAISVDLLARGGTQYF. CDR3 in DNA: TGTGCCATCAGCGTCGACCTACTAGCGCGCGGGGGTACGCAGTATTTT.